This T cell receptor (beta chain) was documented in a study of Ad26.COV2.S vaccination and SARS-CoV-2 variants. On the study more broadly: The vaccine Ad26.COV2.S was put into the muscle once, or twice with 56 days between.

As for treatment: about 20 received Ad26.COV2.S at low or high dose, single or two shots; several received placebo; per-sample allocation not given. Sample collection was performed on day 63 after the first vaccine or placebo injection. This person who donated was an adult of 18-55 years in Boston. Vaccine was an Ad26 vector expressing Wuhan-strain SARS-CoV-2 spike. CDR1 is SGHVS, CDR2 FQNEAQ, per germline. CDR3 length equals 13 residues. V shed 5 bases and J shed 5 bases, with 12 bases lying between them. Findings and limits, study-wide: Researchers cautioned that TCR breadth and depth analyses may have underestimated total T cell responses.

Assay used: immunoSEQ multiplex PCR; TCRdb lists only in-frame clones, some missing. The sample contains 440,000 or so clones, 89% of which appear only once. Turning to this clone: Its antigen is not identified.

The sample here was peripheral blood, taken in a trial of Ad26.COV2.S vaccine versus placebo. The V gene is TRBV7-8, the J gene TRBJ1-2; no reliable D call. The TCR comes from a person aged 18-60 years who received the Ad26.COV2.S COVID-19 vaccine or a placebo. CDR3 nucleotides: TGTGCCAGCAGCCTAAATCCAGTGTATGGCTACACCTTC. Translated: CASSLNPVYGYTF.